This TCR beta chain was sequenced for a study of T cell responses to AZD1222 COVID-19 vaccine. Measured with immunoSEQ multiplex PCR; TCRdb has only the in-frame clones, and not every one. The table records about 200,000 clones, approximately 86% of them present only once. Per germline, CDR1 SNHLY and CDR2 FYNNEI. The CDR3 loop spans 14 amino acids. Trimming cost V 4 bases and J 3 bases, with 12 bases left between them. The sequences come from peripheral blood, collected on day 0 of AZD1222 vaccination. The genes are TRBV2 and TRBJ1-2, with TRBD1 as a possible D gene (6 bases). The receptor was derived from an adult in good health. As DNA, the CDR3 is TGTGCCAGCAGTGTAGGACAGAGCTACTATGGCTACACCTTC. Its translation is CASSVGQSYYGYTF.